The 4 T cell receptor beta chains below were found in one sample sequenced in a study of radiotherapy plus CTLA-4 blockade in lung cancer. Sequenced by immunoSEQ multiplex PCR; TCRdb stores in-frame clones only, minus some. In the table there are approximately 69,000 clones, around 73% of which are singletons. The sequences come from peripheral blood, collected from a patient treated with radiotherapy plus ipilimumab. These receptors all come from a human donor with non-small cell lung cancer who had a complete response to radiotherapy plus ipilimumab.

The rearrangement joins TRBV10-2 to TRBJ2-3, with 11 bases lining up with TRBD2. With V trimmed by 8 bases and J by 2 bases, 9 bases remained unmatched. The CDR3 loop spans 16 amino acids. CDR1 WSHSY and CDR2 SAAADI come from the germline V gene. This CDR3 reads CASSLGLADPTDTQYF. The CDR3, as DNA: TGCGCCAGCTCCTTGGGACTAGCGGATCCCACAGATACGCAGTATTTT.

The chain uses TRBV10-3 and TRBJ2-2, with TRBD1 identical over 11 bases. The CDR3 sequence is 21 residues long. J lost 6 bases, V lost 0 bases, and 18 bases had no gene match. Looked up from germline, CDR1 is ENHRY and CDR2 is SYGVKD. The CDR3 sequence: CAISESPRTGGSGRSPGELFF. CDR3 nucleotide sequence: TGTGCCATCAGTGAGTCGCCGCGGACAGGGGGCAGCGGGAGGTCCCCCGGGGAGCTGTTTTTT.

The rearrangement uses TRBV6-1 and TRBJ1-1; no definite D call. Between the trimmed V and J ends, which lost 5 bases and 0 bases, there was a span of 10 bases. The CDR3 length is 14 residues. CDR1 is MNHNS, CDR2 SASEGT, per germline. DNA of the CDR3: TGTGCCAGCAGTAACCCAGAGATGAACACTGAAGCTTTCTTT. The encoded protein is CASSNPEMNTEAFF.

The chain couples TRBV20-1 to TRBJ1-2; no clear D. This CDR3 comprises 11 residues. Per the germline V gene, CDR1 is DFQATT and CDR2 is SNEGSKA (reference sequence). V shed 6 bases and J shed 5 bases, with 10 bases lying between them. In DNA, the CDR3 is TGCAGTGCCGCGGGCGGGTATGGCTACACCTTC. Protein: CSAAGGYGYTF.